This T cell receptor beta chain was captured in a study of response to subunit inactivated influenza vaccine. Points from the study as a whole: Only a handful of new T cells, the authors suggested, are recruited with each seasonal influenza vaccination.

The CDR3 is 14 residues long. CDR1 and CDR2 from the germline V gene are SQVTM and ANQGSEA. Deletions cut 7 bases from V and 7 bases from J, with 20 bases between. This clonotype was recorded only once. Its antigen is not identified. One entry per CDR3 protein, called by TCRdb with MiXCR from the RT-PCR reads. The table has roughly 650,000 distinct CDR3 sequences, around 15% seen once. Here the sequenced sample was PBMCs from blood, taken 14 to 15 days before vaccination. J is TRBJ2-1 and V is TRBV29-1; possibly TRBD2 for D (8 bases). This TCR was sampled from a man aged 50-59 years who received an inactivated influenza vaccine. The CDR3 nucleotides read TGCAGCGATCAGGGGGGGACTAGACCAAATGAGCAGTTCTTC. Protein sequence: CSDQGGTRPNEQFF.